This T cell receptor (beta chain) was identified in a study of shared clonotypes between healthy human individuals. Study outcomes and limitations: Researchers found naive subsets generally carried larger estimated richness than memory subsets.

The naive CD8 subset, CD45RO-negative cells positively selected for CCR7, excluded terminally differentiated effector memory CD45RA+ cells. Caucasian adults residing in Nashville, Tennessee made up all the donors. Data came from immunoSEQ multiplex PCR; TCRdb stores just in-frame clones and leaves some out. The sample has roughly 2.1 million clones; roughly 91% are singletons. Concerning this clone: Its antigen is undetermined.

This receptor was identified in a man between 18 and 29 years old in good health. Some clones in this sample may be carry-over from other donors' samples. Input material: naive CD8+ T cells from PBMCs.

CDR3 residues: CASNPSGARAYEQYF. CDR3 DNA: TGTGCCAGCAATCCGTCGGGGGCGCGTGCCTACGAGCAGTACTTC. This chain connects TRBV5-6 to TRBJ2-7; perhaps D is TRBD1 or TRBD2 (6 bases each). The CDR3 extends over 15 amino acids. V shed 6 bases and J shed 2 bases, with 18 bases lying between them. The germline CDR1 and CDR2 sequences are SGHDT and YYEEEE.